The clone carrying this TCR beta chain was observed at least ten times. The record originates from a study of regulatory T cells in long-lasting Graves disease. Arm-PCR of CDR3 regions and iRepertoire HTBI primers were used to build TCR beta libraries. TCRdb reprocessed the multiplex PCR reads via MiXCR and lists one record per CDR3 protein. Of a few hundred thousand distinct CDR3 sequences listed, 23% are singletons. Time point: persistent/refractory GD, antithyroid drugs over 5 years with positive TRAb. After RNA was extracted from PBMCs, the TCR library was made from it. This TCR came from a female donor with Graves disease. Sequences were derived from peripheral blood mononuclear cells (PBMCs), sampled when the disease was refractory, from a patient treated with antithyroid drugs.

CDR3 protein: CSVSGTGLEKLFF. The CDR3 bases are TGCAGCGTTTCCGGGACAGGCCTTGAAAAACTGTTTTTT. The chain uses TRBV29-1 and TRBJ1-4, with 8 bases aligning to TRBD1. The V segment lost 5 bases and the J segment 7 bases; nucleotides outside the gene matches: 6. CDR1 is SQVTM, CDR2 ANQGSEA, per germline. This CDR3 has 13 residues. The full variable domain, its missing parts supplied by reference TRBV29-1 and TRBJ1-4, is SAVISQKPSRDICQRGTSLTIQCQVDSQVTMMFWYRQQPGQSLTLIATANQGSEATYESGFVIDKFPISRPNLTFSTLTVSNMSPEDSSIYLCSVSGTGLEKLFFGSGTQLSVL.